This T cell receptor beta chain was sequenced for a study of blood T cell repertoires in COVID-19. CDR3 length equals 13 residues. The ends were cut back, 3 bases at V and 5 bases at J, with 7 bases in the middle. Germline CDR1 is LGHNA and CDR2 is YNFKEQ. Libraries were prepared by immunoSEQ multiplex PCR; TCRdb keeps only in-frame clonotypes and omits some of them. The table shows about 220,000 clones, with about 91% occurring only once. V and J are TRBV4-2 and TRBJ2-2, with a tentative D call TRBD1 (6 bases). The receptor was derived from a woman aged 40 to 50 with acute COVID-19. The specimen sequenced was PBMCs or T cells enriched from blood (not recorded which). The CDR3 sequence: CASSQQGTGELFF. The CDR3, as DNA: TGTGCCAGCAGCCAGCAGGGGACCGGGGAGCTGTTTTTT.